Presented here are 28 T cell receptor beta chains from one specimen sequenced in a study of fetal regulatory T cell absence and autoimmunity. Method: immunoSEQ multiplex PCR; TCRdb's copy keeps in-frame clones and lacks some. The sample lists around 100,000 clones, less than 80% seen once, with 2% in the top ten. Sequencing input: pancreas tissue. These receptors all come from a male donor with IPEX syndrome.

The chain employs TRBV9 and TRBJ2-2, with D unclear. CDR1 and CDR2 from the germline V gene are SGDLS and YYNGEE. The ends were cut back, 4 bases at V and 6 bases at J, with 16 bases in the middle. The CDR3 consists of 15 residues. CDR3 region: CASSSGPPIPGELFF. The CDR3, as DNA: TGTGCCAGCAGCTCGGGCCCCCCAATCCCCGGGGAGCTGTTTTTT.

This chain connects TRBV5-1 to TRBJ2-3, with 7 bases matching TRBD2. This CDR3 spans 16 amino acids. Germline CDR1 SGHRS, CDR2 YFSETQ. V dropped 0 bases and J dropped 1; count of bases not matched to a gene: 5. CDR3 sequence (DNA): TGCGCCAGCAGCTTGGGGATGGCGGGAGGCACAGATACGCAGTATTTT. It specifies CASSLGMAGGTDTQYF.

The chain employs TRBV2 and TRBJ2-3; D is ambiguous. Trimming removed 8 bases at V and 2 bases at J, with 11 bases between. CDR1 SNHLY and CDR2 FYNNEI come from the germline V gene. This CDR3 comprises 13 residues. The CDR3 DNA reads as TGTGCCAGCCCCGTGAAGTCCACAGATACGCAGTATTTT. Residues: CASPVKSTDTQYF.

V is TRBV7-9 and J is TRBJ2-3; D uncertain. This CDR3 is 13 amino acids long. V was trimmed by 0 bases and J by 2 bases, leaving 3 bases between them. CDR1 is SEHNR, CDR2 FQNEAQ, per germline (reference sequence). The CDR3 DNA is TGTGCCAGCAGCTTAGCGAACACAGATACGCAGTATTTT. Its translation is CASSLANTDTQYF.

This clone was counted once. This chain joins TRBV6-6 and TRBJ1-2, with D unresolved. Germline V gene data show CDR1 as MNHNY and CDR2 as SVGAGI (reference sequence). V lost 4 bases to trimming and J lost 0 bases, with 6 bases between them. The CDR3 is 13 residues long. The CDR3 DNA reads TGTGCCAGCAGTTCCCAAACTAACTATGGCTACACCTTC. Translation: CASSSQTNYGYTF.

This clone was recorded only once. The rearrangement joins TRBV6-5 to TRBJ1-1; 12 positions agree with TRBD1. V shed 5 bases, J shed 4 bases, and the junction held 2 bases outside the gene matches. The germline V gene has CDR1 MNHEY and CDR2 SVGAGI. This CDR3 spans 14 amino acids. This CDR3 is CASSRDRGRTEAFF. The CDR3 DNA reads TGTGCCAGCAGTAGGGACAGGGGGCGCACTGAAGCTTTCTTT.

The rearrangement joins TRBV7-6 to TRBJ1-4; TRBD1 matches 9 bases. V shed 5 bases, J shed 8 bases, and the junction held 6 bases outside the gene matches. CDR3 length equals 14 residues. CDR1 is SGHVS and CDR2 is FNYEAQ in the germline V gene. CDR3 region: CASSQDRGGEKLFF. As DNA, the CDR3 is TGTGCCAGCAGCCAGGACAGGGGAGGAGAAAAACTGTTTTTT.

The chain has TRBV7-6 and TRBJ1-1, with TRBD1 matching 7 bases. The CDR3 sequence is 13 residues long. The junction had 3 bases not matched to a gene; V was cut back by 3 bases and J by 5 bases. Germline values: CDR1 SGHVS, CDR2 FNYEAQ. For the CDR3, the DNA is TGTGCCAGCAGCTTGTACAGGGGAACTGAAGCTTTCTTT. Protein sequence: CASSLYRGTEAFF.

The chain couples TRBV30 to TRBJ1-1; D is unresolved. The length of the CDR3 is 10 residues. Germline V gene lookup returns CDR1 GTSNPN and CDR2 SVGIG (reference sequence). V lost 8 bases, J lost 3 bases, and 7 bases lay in between. The CDR3 is CALGYTEAFF. The CDR3, as DNA: TGTGCCCTTGGGTACACTGAAGCTTTCTTT.

The chain links TRBV5-5 to TRBJ2-7; D unresolved. This CDR3 spans 14 amino acids. Per the germline V gene, CDR1 is SGHKS and CDR2 is YYEKEE (reference sequence). V was trimmed by 1 base and J by 2 bases, leaving 10 bases between them. The CDR3 sequence is CASSLNRAPYEQYF. CDR3 nucleotide sequence: TGTGCCAGCAGCTTGAATAGGGCCCCCTACGAGCAGTACTTC.

This clone was detected only a few times. This chain joins TRBV9 and TRBJ2-5; D possibly corresponds to TRBD2 (6 bases). Germline-derived CDR1 and CDR2 are SGDLS and YYNGEE. V was trimmed by 1 base and J by 1 base, leaving 11 bases between them. This CDR3 has 15 amino acids. DNA of the CDR3: TGTGCCAGCAGCGTAATGGGACTCATCCAAGAGACCCAGTACTTC. Translation gives CASSVMGLIQETQYF.

CDR3 DNA: TGCAGCGTTGAAGGAGAGGAGAAGGGACACTACGAGCAGTACTTC. Its protein is CSVEGEEKGHYEQYF. The chain couples TRBV29-1 to TRBJ2-7; tentatively, D is TRBD1 (6 bases). This CDR3 has 15 amino acids. Germline V gives CDR1 SQVTM, CDR2 ANQGSEA. Deletions cut 1 base from V and 3 bases from J, with 16 bases between.

This clone came up a few times. The J gene is TRBJ1-4, the V gene TRBV7-9; TRBD1 aligns across 10 bases. Germline CDR1 and CDR2: SEHNR and FQNEAQ (reference sequence). Trimming removed 2 bases from V and 7 bases from J; junction bases left unmatched: 7. The CDR3 spans 16 residues. In DNA form, the CDR3 reads TGTGCCAGCAGCTTACCCTGGGACAGGGGCAGTGAAAAACTGTTTTTT. This sequence encodes CASSLPWDRGSEKLFF.

In this sample, this clone turned up once. The chain joins TRBV13 to TRBJ2-5, with D tentatively TRBD1 (8 bases). This CDR3 spans 12 amino acids. Trimming left V 2 bases short and J 10 bases short, with 11 bases between. From germline, CDR1 is PRHDT and CDR2 FYEKMQ (reference sequence). The DNA for the CDR3 is TGTGCCAGCAGCTTAACAGGGGGGGACCAGTACTTC. Its protein product is CASSLTGGDQYF.

V gene TRBV15 combines with J gene TRBJ2-3, with 10 bases that match TRBD2. CDR3 size: 16 residues. Germline loops: CDR1 LNHNV, CDR2 YYDKDF (reference sequence). J lost 7 bases, V lost 5 bases, and 12 bases had no gene match. For the CDR3, the DNA is TGTGCCACCAGCCAGGACAGCGGGGGGGCGTCAAATACGCAGTATTTT. It encodes CATSQDSGGASNTQYF.

This chain connects TRBV7-2 to TRBJ2-5, with 11 bases identical to TRBD2. The V and J ends lost 2 bases and 4 bases, in that order; junction bases with no gene match: 6. Germline loops: CDR1 SGHTA, CDR2 FQGNSA. This CDR3 region has 16 residues. The chain's CDR3 is CASSLFFSGGAETQYF. In nucleotides, the CDR3 is TGTGCCAGCAGCTTATTTTTTAGCGGGGGGGCAGAGACCCAGTACTTC.

This clone has just one count. The chain carries TRBV5-4 and TRBJ2-7; TRBD2 matches 7 bases. Germline V gives CDR1 SGHNT, CDR2 YYREEE (reference sequence). V lost 1 base to trimming and J lost 2 bases; unmatched junction nucleotides: 6. The CDR3 extends over 15 amino acids. DNA of the CDR3: TGTGCCAGCAGCTTGTCGCGGGAGCTTCCCTACGAGCAGTACTTC. It yields the protein CASSLSRELPYEQYF.

As to this clone: The sample contains more than one DNA sequence encoding this CDR3. The chain has TRBV29-1 and TRBJ1-1; D is perhaps TRBD1 (5 bases). The CDR3 is 13 amino acids. Germline CDR1 SQVTM, CDR2 ANQGSEA. V was cut by 6 bases and J by 8 bases, with 19 bases left in between. The CDR3 here is CSVPSSNRQEAFF. As DNA, the CDR3 is TGCAGCGTCCCTTCCTCAAACCGACAGGAAGCTTTCTTT.

This clone came up a few times. The V call is TRBV5-1, the J call TRBJ1-1; D gene unclear. V was trimmed by 0 bases and J by 1 base, leaving 19 bases between them. The CDR3 loop spans 18 amino acids. Germline-derived CDR1 and CDR2 are SGHRS and YFSETQ. In DNA form, the CDR3 reads TGCGCCAGCAGCTTGGCCGGCCGGTCAAGTGCGTGGAACACTGAAGCTTTCTTT. Protein sequence: CASSLAGRSSAWNTEAFF.

The chain combines TRBV5-1 with TRBJ2-4; tentative D call: TRBD2 (6 bases). This CDR3 contains 15 residues. Germline V lookup: CDR1 SGHRS, CDR2 YFSETQ. V lost 3 bases to trimming and J lost 0 bases, with 10 bases between them. The CDR3 region is CASSWGAGAKNIQYF. The CDR3 DNA reads TGCGCCAGCAGCTGGGGAGCGGGAGCCAAAAACATTCAGTACTTC.

The V call is TRBV10-3, the J call TRBJ1-2, with D unresolved. With 8 bases removed from V and 3 bases from J, the gap between germline ends came to 7 bases. The CDR3 length is 11 residues. Germline V gene lookup returns CDR1 ENHRY and CDR2 SYGVKD. The CDR3 DNA reads as TGTGCCATCCGCGGCCACTATGGCTACACCTTC. This encodes CAIRGHYGYTF.

The rearrangement joins TRBV5-8 to TRBJ2-5; 9 positions match TRBD1. CDR1 is SGHTS and CDR2 is YDEGEE in the germline V gene. J was trimmed by 7 bases and V by 2 bases; bases with no gene match: 6. This CDR3 region has 14 residues. CDR3 sequence: CASSFGQGKGTQYF. In DNA form, the CDR3 reads TGTGCCAGCAGCTTCGGACAGGGGAAGGGGACCCAGTACTTC. The whole variable domain, remainder taken from reference TRBV5-8 and TRBJ2-5, is EAGVTQSPTHLIKTRGQQATLRCSPISGHTSVYWYQQALGLGLQFLLWYDEGEERNRGNFPPRFSGRQFPNYSSELNVNALELEDSALYLCASSFGQGKGTQYFGPGTRLLVL.

This chain joins TRBV5-1 and TRBJ1-3; a possible D gene is TRBD1 (5 bases). Germline V gene lookup returns CDR1 SGHRS and CDR2 YFSETQ. The CDR3 loop spans 15 amino acids. V lost 1 base and J 2 bases, leaving 10 bases between the germline ends. The CDR3 region is CASSLMGQAGNTIYF. CDR3 DNA: TGCGCCAGCAGCTTGATGGGGCAGGCTGGAAACACCATATATTTT.

V is TRBV11-2 and J is TRBJ1-2; no clear D. Trimming stripped 6 bases from V and 5 bases from J, with 16 bases between. Per the germline V gene, CDR1 is SGHAT and CDR2 is FQNNGV. The CDR3 is 14 amino acids. CDR3 region: CASSLSQAQYGYTF. For the CDR3, the DNA is TGTGCCAGCAGTCTTTCGCAGGCGCAATATGGCTACACCTTC.

The chain couples TRBV6-5 to TRBJ2-1; TRBD1 aligns across 9 bases. V shed 5 bases, J shed 6 bases, and the junction held 5 bases outside the gene matches. This CDR3 contains 14 residues. Germline V gene lookup returns CDR1 MNHEY and CDR2 SVGAGI. In nucleotides, the CDR3 is TGTGCCAGCAGTCTACCGACAGGGGGCAATGAGCAGTTCTTC. This gives the protein CASSLPTGGNEQFF.

This clone turned up a few times. This chain links TRBV29-1 with TRBJ2-3, with D perhaps matching TRBD1 (6 bases). CDR3 length equals 13 residues. V shed 1 base and J shed 6 bases, with 11 bases lying between them. Germline V gene sequence: CDR1 SQVTM, CDR2 ANQGSEA. CDR3 sequence (DNA): TGCAGCGTTGAAGTCGCTACAGGGGATACGCAGTATTTT. Protein sequence: CSVEVATGDTQYF.

The rearrangement uses TRBV10-2 and TRBJ2-1, with D perhaps TRBD1 or TRBD2 (5 bases each). Trimming took 6 bases from V and 8 from J, leaving 17 bases between them. Germline V gene lookup returns CDR1 WSHSY and CDR2 SAAADI. There are 14 residues in the CDR3. The CDR3 protein is CASRRRWRRDEQFF. The CDR3, as DNA: TGCGCCAGCAGGAGGAGGTGGCGCAGGGATGAGCAGTTCTTC.

This clone occurred once. The chain employs TRBV7-9 and TRBJ2-3, with 13 bases that match TRBD2. This CDR3 contains 16 residues. Germline assignment: CDR1 SEHNR and CDR2 FQNEAQ (reference sequence). After removal of 3 bases from V and 6 bases from J, the junction contained 6 bases not matched to a gene. The CDR3 bases are TGTGCCAGCAGCTTCCCACTAGCGGGAGGGTACGATACGCAGTATTTT. Translating gives CASSFPLAGGYDTQYF.